In its sample, the clone carrying this T cell receptor (beta chain) was seen a few times. What it binds is not known. Clones were read by immunoSEQ multiplex PCR, and TCRdb kept only the in-frame ones, dropping some. The table records 150,000 to 160,000 clones, approximately 86% of them present only once. The sample comes from a study of cytomegalovirus exposure and HLA in healthy donors. The overall study: It was reported in a later analysis that the same platform had been used for the 120 validation repertoires as for the 550 to 700 first-cohort repertoires. Study-wide results and limits: High sensitivity and specificity were reportedly achieved when the classifier diagnosed cytomegalovirus status. Among TCR sequences, most were rare, though some public TCRs appeared in many donors. The study recorded around 160 TCR beta chains that were cytomegalovirus-associated.

This CDR3 is built from 16 residues. Germline assignment: CDR1 SGHTS and CDR2 YDEGEE. J was trimmed by 3 bases and V by 4 bases; bases with no gene match: 11. Sample: PBMCs. The V call is TRBV5-8, the J call TRBJ1-2; 8 bases fit TRBD1. The receptor's source is a man in his late teens or twenties in good health and CMV-seropositive. CDR3 loop: CASSPSLGQGDYGYTF. DNA of the CDR3: TGTGCCAGCAGCCCTTCCCTTGGACAGGGTGACTATGGCTACACCTTC.